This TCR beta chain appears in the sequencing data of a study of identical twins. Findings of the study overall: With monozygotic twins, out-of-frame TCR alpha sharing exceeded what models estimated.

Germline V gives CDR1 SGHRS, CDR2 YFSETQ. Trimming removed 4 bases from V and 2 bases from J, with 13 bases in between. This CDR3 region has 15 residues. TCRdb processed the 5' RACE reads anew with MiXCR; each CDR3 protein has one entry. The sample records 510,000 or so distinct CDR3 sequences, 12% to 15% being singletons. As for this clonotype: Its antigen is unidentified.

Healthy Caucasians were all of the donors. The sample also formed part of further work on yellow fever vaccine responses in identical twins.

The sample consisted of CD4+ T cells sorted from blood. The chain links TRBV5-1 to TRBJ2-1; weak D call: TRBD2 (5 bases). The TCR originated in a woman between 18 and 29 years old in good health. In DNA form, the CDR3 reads TGCGCCAGCAGCCCATCGACGACTACCTACAATGAGCAGTTCTTC. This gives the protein CASSPSTTTYNEQFF.